This T cell receptor beta chain was recorded in a study of cytomegalovirus exposure and HLA in healthy donors. There are 15 residues in the CDR3. CDR1 KGHSH and CDR2 LQKENI come from the germline V gene. Trimming removed 3 bases from V and 13 bases from J; junction bases left unmatched: 14. This PCR relied on a set of 60 Vbeta primers and 13 Jbeta primers. The repertoire was sequenced with immunoSEQ multiplex PCR; TCRdb's copy has only in-frame clones and lacks some. Recorded for this sample: roughly 120,000 clones. The sample taken for sequencing was PBMCs. The sequence was collected from a young man in good health and CMV-seronegative. The chain is built from TRBV18 and TRBJ1-2; TRBD1 matches at 10 bases. For the CDR3, the DNA is TGTGCCAGCTCACCGGTACTAGGACAGGGGGGGCGCTGCACCTTC. It specifies CASSPVLGQGGRCTF.